Shown below are 13 T cell receptor beta chains from a single sample sequenced in a study of metastatic and nonmetastatic thyroid tumors. TCRdb reanalyzed the PCR reads with MiXCR. Of 25,000 to 30,000 clones in the sample, 16% were seen once. Every patient underwent thyroid surgery untreated. Sequencing used blood. The receptors were gathered from a female donor with papillary thyroid cancer or a benign thyroid nodule (not recorded which). Some clones in this sample may be carry-over from other donors' samples.

Points on this clone: This could be a read error, since a much larger clone is one nucleotide away. CDR3 bases: TGTGCCTGGAGAAAGGATGGGTCTGGAAACACCACATATTTT. Translation gives CAWRKDGSGNTTYF. The chain couples TRBV30 to TRBJ1-3; D is uncertain. Per germline, CDR1 GTSNPN and CDR2 SVGIG (reference sequence). The CDR3 loop spans 14 amino acids.

This clone came up many times. This chain joins TRBV2 and TRBJ1-6, with D perhaps matching TRBD1 (6 bases). V lost 7 bases, J lost 3 bases, and 10 bases lay in between. Per germline, CDR1 SNHLY and CDR2 FYNNEI. CDR3 length: 14 residues. CDR3 amino acids: CASKGGNYNSPLHF. DNA of the CDR3: TGTGCCAGCAAAGGGGGGAACTATAATTCACCCCTCCACTTT.

The table lists this clone with many counts. The genes are TRBV5-6 and TRBJ1-2; 7 bases map to TRBD1. The CDR3 totals 13 residues. J lost 6 bases, V lost 0 bases, and 2 bases had no gene match. The germline V gene encodes CDR1 SGHDT and CDR2 YYEEEE. The CDR3 spells CASSLGQGDGYTF. DNA of the CDR3: TGTGCCAGCAGCTTGGGGCAGGGGGATGGCTACACCTTC. The full variable domain, rest sourced from reference TRBV5-6 and TRBJ1-2, is DAGVTQSPTHLIKTRGQQVTLRCSPKSGHDTVSWYQQALGQGPQFIFQYYEEEERQRGNFPDRFSGHQFPNYSSELNVNALLLGDSALYLCASSLGQGDGYTFGSGTRLTVV.

The sample holds many counts of this clone. Given a much more abundant clone one base away, this may be a read error. This sample includes further DNA sequences coding for the same CDR3. The chain joins TRBV15 to TRBJ1-4, with 7 bases lining up with TRBD1. Germline assignment: CDR1 LNHNV and CDR2 YYDKDF (reference sequence). The trim removed 2 bases at V and 8 bases at J, leaving 8 bases unmatched. This CDR3 is built from 15 residues. CDR3 residues: CATSRQQGPGEKLFF. CDR3 in DNA: TGTGCCACCAGCAGACAACAGGGGCCAGGGGAAAAACTGTTTTTT.

Concerning this clone itself: A read error may be the cause here, since a much bigger clone is one base away. The V gene is TRBV3-1, the J gene TRBJ2-5; TRBD1 or TRBD2 may be the D gene (5 bases each). From germline, CDR1 is LGHDT and CDR2 YNNKEL (reference sequence). The CDR3 is made up of 15 amino acids. The CDR3 DNA reads as TGTGCCAGCATCCAAGATAGTGGGACCCAAGAGACCCAGTACTTC. Translation gives CASIQDSGTQETQYF.

Of note for this clone: This sequence may be a read error, since a much larger clone differs from it by one base. The sample holds other DNA sequences that translate to the same CDR3. V usage is TRBV19 and J usage is TRBJ1-1; D might be TRBD1 (5 bases). This CDR3 region has 16 residues. The V and J ends lost 3 bases and 3 bases respectively, with 17 bases between them. Germline assignment: CDR1 LNHDA and CDR2 SQIVND (reference sequence). In DNA form, the CDR3 reads TGTGCCAGTAGTATCGGGACCCCATCAATGGACACTGAAGCTTTCTTT. This sequence encodes CASSIGTPSMDTEAFF.

The sample holds many counts of this clone. This chain connects TRBV11-2 to TRBJ2-3; no clear D. This CDR3 contains 11 residues. Germline CDR1 reads SGHAT; CDR2 reads FQNNGV. V was trimmed by 2 bases and J by 7 bases, leaving 4 bases between them. CDR3 loop: CASSLQYTQYF. In DNA, the CDR3 is TGTGCCAGCAGCTTACAATATACGCAGTATTTT.

This clone was found many times. This sequence joins TRBV5-1 and TRBJ2-3; the D gene is possibly TRBD2 (5 bases). V was cut by 1 base and J by 0 bases, with 9 bases left in between. This CDR3 is 15 amino acids long. The germline V gene has CDR1 SGHRS and CDR2 YFSETQ. The CDR3 nucleotides are TGCGCCAGCAGCTTGCCTAGCACGAGCACAGATACGCAGTATTTT. Residues: CASSLPSTSTDTQYF.

This clone was picked up many times. The chain joins TRBV20-1 to TRBJ2-7; D gene uncertain. CDR3 length: 14 residues. CDR1 and CDR2 from the germline V gene are DFQATT and SNEGSKA (reference sequence). V lost 5 bases and J 5 bases, leaving 19 bases between the germline ends. Here the CDR3 DNA reads TGCAGTGCTGCAACCGGACGGACCCTCCACGAGCAGTACTTC. Translation: CSAATGRTLHEQYF.

This clone has a count of ten or more. The chain is built from TRBV28 and TRBJ2-7, with D possibly called TRBD1 or TRBD2 (5 bases each). With 3 bases removed from V and 6 bases from J, the gap between germline ends came to 15 bases. The CDR3 runs to 14 residues. From germline, CDR1 is MDHEN and CDR2 SYDVKM. CDR3: CASSFRMRGREQYF. The CDR3 DNA is TGTGCCAGCAGTTTTAGAATGAGGGGACGCGAGCAGTACTTC.

This clone was counted many times. V usage is TRBV28 and J usage is TRBJ2-3; 7 bases are shared with TRBD2. CDR3 length: 15 amino acids. V lost 3 bases, J lost 4 bases, and 7 bases stayed unmatched. Germline lookup yields CDR1 MDHEN and CDR2 SYDVKM. CDR3 residues: CASSFAGTIPDTQYF. In nucleotides, the CDR3 is TGTGCCAGCAGTTTTGCGGGGACTATCCCAGATACGCAGTATTTT.

The sample holds many counts of this clone. The chain is built from TRBV9 and TRBJ2-2; maybe TRBD2 (6 bases). The CDR3 spans 14 residues. Germline loops: CDR1 SGDLS, CDR2 YYNGEE. Trimming removed 0 bases from V and 6 bases from J, with 9 bases in between. Here the CDR3 DNA reads TGTGCCAGCAGCGTAGCAAGGAGGGCCGGGGAGCTGTTTTTT. It specifies CASSVARRAGELFF. Variable domain in full (rest from reference TRBV9 and TRBJ2-2): DSGVTQTPKHLITATGQRVTLRCSPRSGDLSVYWYQQSLDQGLQFLIQYYNGEERAKGNILERFSAQQFPDLHSELNLSSLELGDSALYFCASSVARRAGELFFGEGSRLTVL.

Relative to its sample, this clone is medium-sized (0.01 to 0.1%). The V call is TRBV10-2, the J call TRBJ2-2, with TRBD2 identical over 8 bases. Germline-derived CDR1 and CDR2 are WSHSY and SAAADI. The CDR3 runs 15 residues. Germline trimming cut 6 bases from V and 5 bases from J; bases unmatched to any gene: 8. The CDR3 DNA reads TGCGCCAGCAGGACACTAGCGGAGGCAACCGGGGAGCTGTTTTTT. Translation: CASRTLAEATGELFF.